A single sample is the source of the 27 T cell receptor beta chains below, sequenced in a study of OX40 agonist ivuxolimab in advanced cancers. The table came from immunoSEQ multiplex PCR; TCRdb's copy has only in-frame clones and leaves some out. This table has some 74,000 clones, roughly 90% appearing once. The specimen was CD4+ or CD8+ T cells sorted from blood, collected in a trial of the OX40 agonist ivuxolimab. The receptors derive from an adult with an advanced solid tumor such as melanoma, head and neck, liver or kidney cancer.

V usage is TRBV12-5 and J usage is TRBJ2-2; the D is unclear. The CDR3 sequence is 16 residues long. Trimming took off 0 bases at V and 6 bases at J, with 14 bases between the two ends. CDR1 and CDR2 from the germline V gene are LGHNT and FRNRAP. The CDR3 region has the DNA TGTGCTAGTGGTTTGGTACGGCCGGTCGGCGCCGGGGAGCTGTTTTTT. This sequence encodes CASGLVRPVGAGELFF.

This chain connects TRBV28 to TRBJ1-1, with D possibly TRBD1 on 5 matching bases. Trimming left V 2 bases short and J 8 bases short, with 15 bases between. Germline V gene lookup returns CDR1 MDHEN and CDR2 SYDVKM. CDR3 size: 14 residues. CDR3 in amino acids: CASSLGAARREAFF. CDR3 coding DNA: TGTGCCAGCAGTTTAGGGGCAGCCCGTAGGGAAGCTTTCTTT. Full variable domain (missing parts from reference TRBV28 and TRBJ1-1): DVKVTQSSRYLVKRTGEKVFLECVQDMDHENMFWYRQDPGLGLRLIYFSYDVKMKEKGDIPEGYSVSREKKERFSLILESASTNQTSMYLCASSLGAARREAFFGQGTRLTVV.

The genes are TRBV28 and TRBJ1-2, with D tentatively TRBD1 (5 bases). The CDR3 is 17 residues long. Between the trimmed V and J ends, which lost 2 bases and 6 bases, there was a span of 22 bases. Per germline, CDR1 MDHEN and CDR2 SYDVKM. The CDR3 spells CASSLHRQQELRNGYTF. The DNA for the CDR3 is TGTGCCAGCAGTTTACACAGGCAGCAAGAATTAAGGAATGGCTACACCTTC.

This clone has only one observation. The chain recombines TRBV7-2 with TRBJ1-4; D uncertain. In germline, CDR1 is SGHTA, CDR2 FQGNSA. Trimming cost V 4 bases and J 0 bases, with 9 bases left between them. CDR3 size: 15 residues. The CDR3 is CASSYQIATNEKLFF. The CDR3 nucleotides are TGTGCCAGCAGCTATCAGATAGCAACTAATGAAAAACTGTTTTTT. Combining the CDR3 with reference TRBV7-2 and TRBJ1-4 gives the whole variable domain GAGVSQSPSNKVTEKGKDVELRCDPISGHTALYWYRQSLGQGLEFLIYFQGNSAPDKSGLPSDRFSAERTGGSVSTLTIQRTQQEDSAVYLCASSYQIATNEKLFFGSGTQLSVL.

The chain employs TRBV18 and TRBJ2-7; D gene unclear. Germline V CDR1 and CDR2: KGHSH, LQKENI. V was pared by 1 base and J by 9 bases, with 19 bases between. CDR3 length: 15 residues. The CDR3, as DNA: TGTGCCAGCTCACCACTGCCCCGCACCCAGGATCCGCAGTACTTC. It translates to CASSPLPRTQDPQYF. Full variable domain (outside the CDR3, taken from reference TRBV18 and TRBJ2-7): NAGVMQNPRHLVRRRGQEARLRCSPMKGHSHVYWYRQLPEEGLKFMVYLQKENIIDESGMPKERFSAEFPKEGPSILRIQQVVRGDSAAYFCASSPLPRTQDPQYFGPGTRLTVT.

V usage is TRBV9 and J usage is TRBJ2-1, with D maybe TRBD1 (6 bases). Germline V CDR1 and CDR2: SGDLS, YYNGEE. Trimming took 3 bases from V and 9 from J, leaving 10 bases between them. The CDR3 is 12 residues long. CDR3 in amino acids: CASSGQGSEQFF. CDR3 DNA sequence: TGTGCCAGCAGCGGCCAGGGGTCTGAGCAGTTCTTC.

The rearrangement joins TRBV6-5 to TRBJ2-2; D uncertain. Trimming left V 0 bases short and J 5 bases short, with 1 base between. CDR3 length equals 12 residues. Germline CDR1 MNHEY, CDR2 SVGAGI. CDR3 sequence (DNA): TGTGCCAGCAGTTACTCGACCGGGGAGCTGTTTTTT. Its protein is CASSYSTGELFF.

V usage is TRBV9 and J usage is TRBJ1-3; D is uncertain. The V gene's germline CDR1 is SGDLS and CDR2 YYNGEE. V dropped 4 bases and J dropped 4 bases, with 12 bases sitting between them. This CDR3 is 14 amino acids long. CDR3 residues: CASSPTGGGNTIYF. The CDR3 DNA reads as TGTGCCAGCAGCCCAACCGGAGGCGGAAACACCATATATTTT.

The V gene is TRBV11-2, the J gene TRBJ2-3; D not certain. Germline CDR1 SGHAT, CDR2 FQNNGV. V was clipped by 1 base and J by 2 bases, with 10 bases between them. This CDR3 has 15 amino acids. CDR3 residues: CASSLVVQTTDTQYF. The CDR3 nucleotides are TGTGCCAGCAGCTTAGTGGTCCAGACCACAGATACGCAGTATTTT.

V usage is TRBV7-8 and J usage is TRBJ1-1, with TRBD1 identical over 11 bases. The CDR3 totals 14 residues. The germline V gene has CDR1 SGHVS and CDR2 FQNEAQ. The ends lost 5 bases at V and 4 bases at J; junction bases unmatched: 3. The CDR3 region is CASSQGQGGTEAFF. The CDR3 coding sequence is TGTGCCAGCAGCCAGGGACAGGGGGGCACTGAAGCTTTCTTT. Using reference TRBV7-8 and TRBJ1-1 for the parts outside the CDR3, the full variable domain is GAGVSQSPRYKVAKRGQDVALRCDPISGHVSLFWYQQALGQGPEFLTYFQNEAQLDKSGLPSDRFFAERPEGSVSTLKIQRTQQEDSAVYLCASSQGQGGTEAFFGQGTRLTVV.

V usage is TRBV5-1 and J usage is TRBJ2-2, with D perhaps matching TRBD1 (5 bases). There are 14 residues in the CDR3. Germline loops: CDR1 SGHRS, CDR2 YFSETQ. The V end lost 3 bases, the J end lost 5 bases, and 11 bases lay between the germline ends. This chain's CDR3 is CASSSQGFTGELFF. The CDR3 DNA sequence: TGCGCCAGCAGCTCTCAGGGATTTACCGGGGAGCTGTTTTTT.

The CDR3 is CASSKVRTGVVCDEKLFF. The CDR3 nucleotides read TGTGCCAGCAGCAAAGTTCGGACAGGGGTAGTCTGTGACGAAAAACTGTTTTTT. V and J are TRBV21-1 and TRBJ1-4; the table's D call of TRBD1 was not tested on the DNA. TRBV21-1 is a pseudogene segment. CDR3 length: 18 amino acids.

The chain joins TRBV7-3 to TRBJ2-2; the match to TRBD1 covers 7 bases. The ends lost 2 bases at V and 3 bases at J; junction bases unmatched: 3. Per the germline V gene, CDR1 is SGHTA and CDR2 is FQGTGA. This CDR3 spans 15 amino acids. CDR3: CASSLPGTDTGELFF. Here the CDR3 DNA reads TGTGCCAGCAGCTTACCCGGGACAGACACCGGGGAGCTGTTTTTT.

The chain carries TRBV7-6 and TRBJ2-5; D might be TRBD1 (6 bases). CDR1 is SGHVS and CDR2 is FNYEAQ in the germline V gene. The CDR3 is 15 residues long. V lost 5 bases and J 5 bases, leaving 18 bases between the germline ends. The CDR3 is CASSRTGISGETQYF. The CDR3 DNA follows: TGTGCCAGCAGCCGAACAGGGATTTCAGGCGAGACCCAGTACTTC.

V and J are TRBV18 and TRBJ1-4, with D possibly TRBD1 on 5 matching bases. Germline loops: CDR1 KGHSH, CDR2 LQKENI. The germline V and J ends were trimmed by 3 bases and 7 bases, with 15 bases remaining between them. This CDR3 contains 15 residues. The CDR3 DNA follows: TGTGCCAGCTCACCGGTTGGGGACTTGGGTGAAAAACTGTTTTTT. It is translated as CASSPVGDLGEKLFF.

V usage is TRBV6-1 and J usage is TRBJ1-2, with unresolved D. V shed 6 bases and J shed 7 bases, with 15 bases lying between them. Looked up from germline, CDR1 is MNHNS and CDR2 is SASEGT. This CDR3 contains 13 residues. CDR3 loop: CASRQPPVSGYTF. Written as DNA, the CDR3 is TGTGCCAGCAGACAACCCCCCGTTTCTGGCTACACCTTC.

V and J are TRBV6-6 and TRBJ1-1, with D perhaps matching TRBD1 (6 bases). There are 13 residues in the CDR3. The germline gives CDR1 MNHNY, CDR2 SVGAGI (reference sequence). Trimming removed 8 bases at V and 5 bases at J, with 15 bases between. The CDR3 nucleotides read TGTGCCAGCGGAGGGGGGGGAAGGACTGAAGCTTTCTTT. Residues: CASGGGGRTEAFF.

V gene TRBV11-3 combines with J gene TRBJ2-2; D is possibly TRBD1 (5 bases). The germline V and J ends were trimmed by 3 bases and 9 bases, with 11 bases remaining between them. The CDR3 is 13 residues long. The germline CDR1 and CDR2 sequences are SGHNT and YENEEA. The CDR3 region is CASSFEGARELFF. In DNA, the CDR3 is TGTGCCAGCAGCTTTGAAGGGGCAAGGGAGCTGTTTTTT.

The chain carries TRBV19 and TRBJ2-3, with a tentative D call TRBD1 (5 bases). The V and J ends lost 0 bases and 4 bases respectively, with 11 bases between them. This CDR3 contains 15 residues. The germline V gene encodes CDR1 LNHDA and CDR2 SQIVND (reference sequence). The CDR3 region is CASSIEGRPSDTQYF. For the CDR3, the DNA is TGTGCCAGTAGTATAGAGGGGCGCCCATCAGATACGCAGTATTTT.

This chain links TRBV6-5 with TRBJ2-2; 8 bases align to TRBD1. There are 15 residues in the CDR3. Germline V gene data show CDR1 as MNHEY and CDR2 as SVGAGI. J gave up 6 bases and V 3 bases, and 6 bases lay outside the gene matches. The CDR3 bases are TGTGCCAGCAGTTATCTAGCAGGGGGCCCCGGGGAGCTGTTTTTT. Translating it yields CASSYLAGGPGELFF.

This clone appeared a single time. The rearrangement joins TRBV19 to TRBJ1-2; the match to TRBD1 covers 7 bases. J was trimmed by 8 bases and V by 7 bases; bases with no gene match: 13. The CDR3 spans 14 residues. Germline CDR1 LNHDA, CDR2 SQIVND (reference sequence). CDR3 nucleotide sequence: TGTGCCAGTACCCCCATAGACAGGGAGGGGGGCTACACCTTC. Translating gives CASTPIDREGGYTF.

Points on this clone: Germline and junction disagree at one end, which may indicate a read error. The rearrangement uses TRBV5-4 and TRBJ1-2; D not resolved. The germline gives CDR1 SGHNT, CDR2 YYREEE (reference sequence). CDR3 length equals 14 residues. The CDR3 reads CASSLADLNFGYTF. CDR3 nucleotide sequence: TGTGCCAGCAGCTTGGCAGATCTCAACTTTGGCTACACCTTC.

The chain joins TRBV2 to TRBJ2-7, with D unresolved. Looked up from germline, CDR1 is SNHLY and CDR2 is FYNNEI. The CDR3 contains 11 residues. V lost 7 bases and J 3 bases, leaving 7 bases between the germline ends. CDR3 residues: CASTALYEQYF. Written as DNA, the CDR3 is TGTGCCAGCACCGCCCTCTACGAGCAGTACTTC.

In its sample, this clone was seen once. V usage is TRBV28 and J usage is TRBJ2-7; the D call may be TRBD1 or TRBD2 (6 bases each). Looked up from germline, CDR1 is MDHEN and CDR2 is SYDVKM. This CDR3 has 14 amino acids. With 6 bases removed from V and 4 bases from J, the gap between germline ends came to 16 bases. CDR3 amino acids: CASRTTGAKYEQYF. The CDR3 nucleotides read TGTGCCAGCAGGACGACGGGGGCGAAGTACGAGCAGTACTTC.

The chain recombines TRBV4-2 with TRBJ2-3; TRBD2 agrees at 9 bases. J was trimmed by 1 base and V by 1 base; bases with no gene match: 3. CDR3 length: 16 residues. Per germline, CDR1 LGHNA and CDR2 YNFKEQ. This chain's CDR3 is CASSQVASGGTDTQYF. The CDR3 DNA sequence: TGTGCCAGCAGCCAAGTGGCTAGCGGGGGCACAGATACGCAGTATTTT.

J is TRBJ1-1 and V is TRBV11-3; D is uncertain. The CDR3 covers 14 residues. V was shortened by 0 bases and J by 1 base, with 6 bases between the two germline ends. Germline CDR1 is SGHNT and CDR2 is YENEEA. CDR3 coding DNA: TGTGCCAGCAGCTTAGAACAGAGGAACACTGAAGCTTTCTTT. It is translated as CASSLEQRNTEAFF.

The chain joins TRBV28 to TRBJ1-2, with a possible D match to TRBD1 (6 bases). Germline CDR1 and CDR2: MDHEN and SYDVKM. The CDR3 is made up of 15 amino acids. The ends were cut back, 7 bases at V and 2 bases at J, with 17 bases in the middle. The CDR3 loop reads CASTPNPQGNYGYTF. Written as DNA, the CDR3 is TGTGCCAGCACCCCGAACCCTCAGGGGAACTATGGCTACACCTTC.